These T cell receptor beta chains were read from a single sample in a study of T cells in Graves' hyperthyroidism and ophthalmopathy. TCRdb re-called the multiplex PCR reads with MiXCR, one entry per CDR3 protein. The sample contains nearly 600,000 distinct CDR3 sequences, 11% to 15% of which appear only once. The sample was blood. These receptors came from a woman aged 18-29 years with Graves' ophthalmopathy. Both conserved end residues are part of each CDR3. The D gene is left open where the match is weak. A row's size may be missing; if present it is once, few, many or a size class.

j_call	cdr3_length	v_call	d_call	clone_size	cdr3_nt	cdr3_aa
TRBJ2-1	15	TRBV10-2	TRBD2	few	TGCGCCAGCAGGAGGGGGACTAGCCGCCACAATGAGCAGTTCTTC	CASRRGTSRHNEQFF
TRBJ1-2	16	TRBV7-9	TRBD1	-	TGTGCCAGCAGCTTGGTGGTTCCGGGACAGGGTTATGGCTACACCTTC	CASSLVVPGQGYGYTF
TRBJ1-2	15	TRBV18	TRBD1	many	TGTGCCAGCTCACCGGGGGGACAGCTCCTCTATGGCTACACCTTC	CASSPGGQLLYGYTF
TRBJ2-1	20	TRBV6-2/TRBV6-3	TRBD2	-	TGTGCCAGCAGTTACCCATACTATTGGGCTAGCGGGAGTGCCTACAATGAGCAGTTCTTC	CASSYPYYWASGSAYNEQFF
TRBJ1-2	13	TRBV20-1	-	few	TGCAGTGCTCAAGGGGGGGGAAAGTCTGGCTACACCTTC	CSAQGGGKSGYTF
TRBJ2-7	14	TRBV28	-	many	TGTGCCAGCAGTTCCGGGGAGACCTTTAACGAGCAGTACTTC	CASSSGETFNEQYF
TRBJ1-1	14	TRBV6-1	-	many	TGTGCCAGCACCGAGGGAAGGGTAACCACTGAAGCTTTCTTT	CASTEGRVTTEAFF
TRBJ1-4	14	TRBV2	-	many	TGTGCCAGCAGTTCTAATGGGGGCGGTGAAAAACTGTTTTTT	CASSSNGGGEKLFF
TRBJ1-5	16	TRBV2	TRBD1	-	TGTGCCAGCAGTGGGGACAGAGGGCTTAGCAATCAGCCCCAGCATTTT	CASSGDRGLSNQPQHF
TRBJ1-5	12	TRBV24-1	-	many	TGTGCCACCAGCAGCGGGGCTCAGCCCCAGCATTTT	CATSSGAQPQHF
TRBJ2-7	15	TRBV6-2/TRBV6-3	TRBD1	few	TGTGCCAGCAGTTATAAGACAGGGCCTCTTGGGGAGCAGTACTTC	CASSYKTGPLGEQYF
TRBJ2-2	14	TRBV5-8	-	many	TGTGCCAGTAAGACAGAGACGAACACCGGGGAGCTGTTTTTT	CASKTETNTGELFF
TRBJ2-7	14	TRBV27	TRBD1	few	TGTGCCAGCAGACCGACAGGGGGTATCCACGAGCAGTACTTC	CASRPTGGIHEQYF
TRBJ1-1	14	TRBV5-1	-	-	TGCGCCGGCAGCTTAAGGGGCATGAACACTGAAGCTTTCTTT	CAGSLRGMNTEAFF
TRBJ2-5	14	TRBV6-1	-	-	TGTGCCAGCAGTTGGTCGGCCGGTCAAGAGACCCAGTACTTC	CASSWSAGQETQYF
TRBJ1-1	13	TRBV28	-	many	TGTGCCAGCAGTTTTGTTGAGGACACTGAAGCTTTCTTT	CASSFVEDTEAFF
TRBJ2-1	12	TRBV7-2	TRBD1	many	TGTGCCAGCAGTCTGACAGGGTATGAGCAGTTCTTC	CASSLTGYEQFF
TRBJ2-2	15	TRBV28	-	many	TGTGCCAGCACTTTAGCCAGACAGAACACCGGGGAGCTGTTTTTT	CASTLARQNTGELFF
TRBJ2-1	13	TRBV3-1	TRBD2	-	TGTGCCAGCAGCCAAGAAAGCGGGACCAGGCAGTTCTTC	CASSQESGTRQFF
TRBJ1-2	14	TRBV12-5	TRBD1	many	TGTGCTAGTGGTCGAGCAGGGGGAAGGGATGGCTACACCTTC	CASGRAGGRDGYTF